These 19 T cell receptor beta chains came from one sample sequenced in a study of post-analysis software for immune sequencing data. Study-level points and caveats: When patients were compared with controls, 4 or 5 TRBV segments were more frequent, TRBV5-6, TRBV5-1 and TRBV20-1 among them.

These TCRs are of unknown antigen specificity. Unique molecular identifiers tagged the TCR beta cDNA libraries. TCRdb independently ran MiXCR on the PCR reads; one entry per CDR3 protein. The sample consists of hundreds of thousands of distinct CDR3 sequences, approximately 60% of them appearing once. The sample taken for sequencing was blood. These receptor sequences come from a girl aged 2 to 10 with multiple sclerosis.

The rearrangement links TRBV20-1 to TRBJ2-1; 9 nucleotides line up with TRBD2. Germline CDR1 DFQATT, CDR2 SNEGSKA (reference sequence). Trimming cost V 7 bases and J 7 bases; bases outside gene matches: 5. The CDR3 is 12 amino acids. CDR3: CSGVSGRNEQFF. For the CDR3, the DNA is TGCAGTGGGGTTAGCGGGAGAAATGAGCAGTTCTTC.

The chain carries TRBV5-1 and TRBJ2-5; 7 nucleotides match TRBD2. Per germline, CDR1 SGHRS and CDR2 YFSETQ. V lost 5 bases and J lost 5; bases outside the gene matches: 15. The CDR3 runs 16 residues. CDR3 loop: CASSGKAGAPMETQYF. DNA of the CDR3: TGCGCCAGCAGTGGGAAGGCGGGAGCCCCGATGGAGACCCAGTACTTC.

This clonotype was observed a handful of times. The chain uses TRBV10-3 and TRBJ2-3, with 7 nucleotides matching TRBD1. The V gene end was trimmed by 6 bases and the J gene end by 3 bases; junction bases not matched to a gene: 6. In germline, CDR1 is ENHRY, CDR2 SYGVKD. The CDR3 runs to 14 residues. The CDR3 DNA follows: TGTGCCATCAGGTGGGACAGCCGTACAGATACGCAGTATTTT. It translates to CAIRWDSRTDTQYF.

The V gene is TRBV7-2, the J gene TRBJ2-3; the match to TRBD2 covers 12 bases. The J segment lost 2 bases and the V segment lost 0 bases, leaving 3 bases of the junction unmatched. Germline CDR1 SGHTA, CDR2 FQGNSA. This CDR3 has 17 residues. Here the CDR3 reads CASSLALAGGPTDTQYF. The DNA for the CDR3 is TGTGCCAGCAGCTTAGCACTAGCGGGGGGCCCCACAGATACGCAGTATTTT.

The DNA of the CDR3 is TGTGCCAGCAGCTTACCGTCTAGCGGTCAAGAGACCCAGTACTTC. This codes for CASSLPSSGQETQYF. The chain combines TRBV7-9 with TRBJ2-5; 7 nucleotides line up with TRBD2. This CDR3 is built from 15 residues. J lost 2 bases, V lost 2 bases, and 5 bases had no gene match. Germline-derived CDR1 and CDR2 are SEHNR and FQNEAQ (reference sequence). Looking up the rest from reference TRBV7-9 and TRBJ2-5 gives the full variable domain: DTGVSQNPRHKITKRGQNVTFRCDPISEHNRLYWYRQTLGQGPEFLTYFQNEAQLEKSRLLSDRFSAERPKGSFSTLEIQRTEQGDSAMYLCASSLPSSGQETQYFGPGTRLLVL.

The J gene is TRBJ2-3, the V gene TRBV15, with 9 positions matching TRBD1. There are 17 residues in the CDR3. After removal of 5 bases from V and 6 bases from J, the junction contained 15 bases not matched to a gene. Germline assignment: CDR1 LNHNV and CDR2 YYDKDF (reference sequence). Here the CDR3 DNA reads TGTGCCACCAGCGGTGGCGGCCGGGACAGGGATGTGGATACGCAGTATTTT. Its protein product is CATSGGGRDRDVDTQYF.

V and J are TRBV20-1 and TRBJ2-3; D gene uncertain. Deletions cut 5 bases from V and 2 bases from J, with 14 bases between. The germline gives CDR1 DFQATT, CDR2 SNEGSKA (reference sequence). This CDR3 is 14 amino acids long. CDR3 protein: CSAEWVDPTDTQYF. CDR3 DNA sequence: TGCAGTGCTGAGTGGGTGGATCCCACAGATACGCAGTATTTT.

J is TRBJ2-1 and V is TRBV4-3; 9 bases are a match to TRBD1. CDR1 is LGHNA, CDR2 YSLEER, per germline. There are 15 residues in the CDR3. V was clipped by 6 bases and J by 3 bases; unmatched bases: 6. The CDR3: CASSRTGQGYNEQFF. The CDR3 DNA reads TGCGCCAGCAGTCGTACGGGACAGGGCTACAATGAGCAGTTCTTC.

With regard to this clonotype: One base away lies a much larger clone, so this may be a sequencing read error. The chain uses TRBV3-1 and TRBJ2-1; D possibly corresponds to TRBD2 (5 bases). This CDR3 spans 15 amino acids. V was shortened by 2 bases and J by 3 bases, with 11 bases between the two germline ends. CDR1 is LGHDT, CDR2 YNNKEL, per germline (reference sequence). The CDR3 sequence: CASSQKSRGYNEQFF. CDR3 DNA: TGTGCCAGCAGCCAAAAATCACGGGGCTACAATGAGCAGTTCTTC.

The V and J genes are TRBV12-3 or TRBV12-4 and TRBJ2-2; 14 bases agree with TRBD2. The V and J ends lost 11 bases and 3 bases, in that order; junction bases with no gene match: 23. The CDR3 is 21 amino acids. As DNA, the CDR3 is TGTGCCTCGAGAATTCGAGGTAGCGGACTAGCGGGAGGAGCTTACACCGGGGAGCTGTTTTTT. It specifies CASRIRGSGLAGGAYTGELFF.

There are a few counts of this clonotype. J is TRBJ2-4 and V is TRBV12-3 or TRBV12-4; 7 positions match TRBD1. Judging by the DNA end, TRBJ2-7 fits better; the J call may be wrong. The CDR3 loop spans 15 amino acids. The CDR3 sequence is CASSLRQGWAYEQYF. The CDR3, as DNA: TGTGCCAGCAGTTTGCGACAGGGATGGGCCTACGAGCAGTACTTC.

The chain joins TRBV7-6 to TRBJ2-3; tentative D call: TRBD1 (6 bases). The CDR3 is 16 residues long. Germline CDR1 is SGHVS and CDR2 is FNYEAQ. V lost 5 bases, J lost 4 bases, and 19 bases lay in between. CDR3 DNA: TGTGCCAGCAGCCAATTCCCATCTGACAGGTCAGATACGCAGTATTTT. Its protein is CASSQFPSDRSDTQYF.

V is TRBV12-3 or TRBV12-4 and J is TRBJ2-3; D gene uncertain. With 4 bases removed from V and 4 bases from J, the gap between germline ends came to 15 bases. The CDR3 contains 15 residues. The CDR3 region has the DNA TGTGCCAGCAGTTCTTCTGAGACCGAGGCAGATACGCAGTATTTT. It encodes CASSSSETEADTQYF.

This chain uses TRBV5-1 with TRBJ2-1; a possible D gene is TRBD2 (6 bases). Trimming shortened V by 7 bases and J by 9 bases, and 17 bases separated the two germline ends. Germline values: CDR1 SGHRS, CDR2 YFSETQ. This CDR3 has 13 residues. The DNA of the CDR3 is TGCGCCAGCTCCCGGGACGGGGGTGTTGAGCAGTTCTTC. This codes for CASSRDGGVEQFF.

This clonotype was detected a few times. The J gene is TRBJ2-1, the V gene TRBV28; 14 nucleotides agree with TRBD2. V gave up 5 bases and J gave up 9 bases; unmatched junction bases: 9. The germline CDR1 and CDR2 sequences are MDHEN and SYDVKM. The length of the CDR3 is 16 residues. The DNA of the CDR3 is TGTGCCAGCAGTCTTGGGGGACTAGCGGGAGTTGGTGAGCAGTTCTTC. It encodes CASSLGGLAGVGEQFF.

The rearrangement joins TRBV7-9 to TRBJ2-1, with D perhaps TRBD1 (6 bases). In germline, CDR1 is SEHNR, CDR2 FQNEAQ (reference sequence). Trimming removed 4 bases at V and 7 bases at J, with 14 bases between. The CDR3 spans 14 residues. CDR3 in DNA: TGTGCCAGCAGCTCGCGCGGAAGGGGGAATGAGCAGTTCTTC. Amino acids: CASSSRGRGNEQFF.

The chain joins TRBV7-9 to TRBJ1-1, with D maybe TRBD1 (6 bases). V lost 3 bases to trimming and J lost 3 bases, with 11 bases between them. Germline V gene sequence: CDR1 SEHNR, CDR2 FQNEAQ (reference sequence). This CDR3 has 14 residues. The DNA for the CDR3 is TGTGCCAGCAGCTTCCAGGGGCTGGACACTGAAGCTTTCTTT. As protein: CASSFQGLDTEAFF.

The table lists this clonotype with a few counts. This chain joins TRBV6-5 and TRBJ2-1; possibly TRBD2 for D (6 bases). Trimming stripped 5 bases from V and 2 bases from J, with 10 bases between. The CDR3 is 14 amino acids. Germline V gives CDR1 MNHEY, CDR2 SVGAGI. The chain's CDR3 is CASSTGLAYNEQFF. In nucleotides, the CDR3 is TGTGCCAGCAGTACGGGACTGGCCTACAATGAGCAGTTCTTC.

The V and J genes are TRBV7-2 and TRBJ1-2; TRBD1 matches at 7 bases. The CDR3 is 17 residues long. V was pared by 1 base and J by 2 bases, with 10 bases of the junction left unmatched. Germline V gives CDR1 SGHTA, CDR2 FQGNSA. In nucleotides, the CDR3 is TGTGCCAGCAGCTTAGGGTTGACAGGGTTTGGGAACTATGGCTACACCTTC. It translates to CASSLGLTGFGNYGYTF.